Below, 27 T cell receptor beta chains from the same sample are listed, as sequenced in a study of radiotherapy plus CTLA-4 blockade in lung cancer. TCRdb's table, derived via immunoSEQ multiplex PCR, lists solely in-frame clones and lacks some. The profile shows roughly 45,000 clones, approximately 62% of them singletons. The sample consisted of peripheral blood, taken from a patient treated with radiotherapy plus ipilimumab. The source of these receptors is a human donor with non-small cell lung cancer who had a partial response to radiotherapy plus ipilimumab.

This chain connects TRBV29-1 to TRBJ2-3, with no clear D. The CDR3 spans 13 residues. Germline values: CDR1 SQVTM, CDR2 ANQGSEA. Trimming took 1 base from V and 0 from J, leaving 5 bases between them. Here the CDR3 DNA reads TGCAGCGTTGAAGTCCGTAGCACAGATACGCAGTATTTT. Translated, it gives CSVEVRSTDTQYF.

The J gene is TRBJ1-5, the V gene TRBV18; maybe TRBD1 (5 bases). V gave up 4 bases and J gave up 6 bases, with 13 bases separating them. The CDR3 length is 14 residues. Germline V gene data show CDR1 as KGHSH and CDR2 as LQKENI. Here the CDR3 DNA reads TGTGCCAGCTCACTGACAGATTTAGTTCAGCCCCAGCATTTT. Amino acid sequence: CASSLTDLVQPQHF.

The chain joins TRBV5-1 to TRBJ2-2, with no clear D. Germline CDR1 SGHRS, CDR2 YFSETQ. V lost 0 bases and J 1 base, leaving 7 bases between the germline ends. CDR3 length: 15 amino acids. CDR3 in DNA: TGCGCCAGCAGCTTGGGAGAAAGGAACACCGGGGAGCTGTTTTTT. Translated, it gives CASSLGERNTGELFF.

The chain links TRBV27 to TRBJ2-3; 8 positions agree with TRBD2. The germline V gene has CDR1 MNHEY and CDR2 SMNVEV (reference sequence). V shed 0 bases and J 1 base; nucleotides not matched to a gene: 0. This CDR3 has 15 amino acids. The CDR3 is CASSLSLAGTDTQYF. The CDR3 coding sequence is TGTGCCAGCAGTTTATCACTAGCGGGCACAGATACGCAGTATTTT.

This clone was seen only a few times. The genes are TRBV7-2 and TRBJ1-2; tentatively, D is TRBD1 (6 bases). Trimming removed 4 bases from V and 4 bases from J, with 13 bases in between. Germline CDR1 SGHTA, CDR2 FQGNSA. The CDR3 covers 14 residues. DNA for the CDR3: TGTGCCAGCAGCTCCAGGGGTAACTCCTATGGCTACACCTTC. Its translation: CASSSRGNSYGYTF.

The chain uses TRBV4-2 and TRBJ2-6, with 10 nucleotides matching TRBD1. J was trimmed by 2 bases and V by 0 bases; bases with no gene match: 16. Germline V CDR1 and CDR2: LGHNA, YNFKEQ. This CDR3 is built from 22 residues. The CDR3 loop is CASSQETGDRGRLGAGANVLTF. CDR3 nucleotide sequence: TGTGCCAGCAGCCAAGAAACGGGAGACAGGGGGCGTCTTGGCGCTGGGGCCAACGTCCTGACTTTC.

This chain uses TRBV2 with TRBJ2-1, with unresolved D. The CDR3 runs 14 residues. Germline V lookup: CDR1 SNHLY, CDR2 FYNNEI. Between the trimmed V and J ends, which lost 4 bases and 5 bases, there was a span of 12 bases. The CDR3: CASSVRLENNEQFF. CDR3 DNA: TGTGCCAGCAGTGTAAGACTGGAGAACAATGAGCAGTTCTTC.

This clone was observed a handful of times. This chain links TRBV7-9 with TRBJ1-5; D unclear. Germline V lookup: CDR1 SEHNR, CDR2 FQNEAQ (reference sequence). The V end lost 1 base, the J end lost 0 bases, and 7 bases lay between the germline ends. The CDR3 runs 15 residues. Here the CDR3 DNA reads TGTGCCAGCAGCTTAGGGGCAAATAGCAATCAGCCCCAGCATTTT. Protein: CASSLGANSNQPQHF.

The chain recombines TRBV19 with TRBJ1-6, with TRBD1 matching over 8 bases. Germline V gene sequence: CDR1 LNHDA, CDR2 SQIVND (reference sequence). This CDR3 has 15 amino acids. J gave up 6 bases and V 6 bases, and 7 bases lay outside the gene matches. As DNA, the CDR3 is TGTGCCAGTAGGGACAGGGCCTCTATTAATTCACCCCTCCACTTT. Translating it yields CASRDRASINSPLHF.

The chain uses TRBV30 and TRBJ1-6; TRBD1 is a possible D gene (6 bases). V lost 6 bases to trimming and J lost 10 bases, with 22 bases between them. Germline CDR1 and CDR2: GTSNPN and SVGIG (reference sequence). CDR3 length equals 15 residues. DNA for the CDR3: TGTGCCTGTTCTCCGGGGGGCGCGGGATGGTCACCCCTCCACTTT. This translates into CACSPGGAGWSPLHF. The whole variable domain, remainder taken from reference TRBV30 and TRBJ1-6, is SQTIHQWPATLVQPVGSPLSLECTVEGTSNPNLYWYRQAAGRGLQLLFYSVGIGQISSEVPQNLSASRPQDRQFILSSKKLLLSDSGFYLCACSPGGAGWSPLHFGNGTRLTVT.

By share, this clone counts as medium-sized. This chain joins TRBV27 and TRBJ2-7; a weak D match, TRBD1 (6 bases). The V gene lost 5 bases and the J gene lost 3 bases, with 20 bases spanning the gap. The CDR3 totals 16 residues. Germline CDR1 reads MNHEY; CDR2 reads SMNVEV (reference sequence). The CDR3: CASSPSLGQNNYEQYF. The CDR3 DNA follows: TGTGCCAGCAGTCCCTCCCTCGGACAGAACAACTACGAGCAGTACTTC.

The rearrangement joins TRBV6-1 to TRBJ2-7, with 11 nucleotides matching TRBD2. J gave up 3 bases and V 3 bases, and 4 bases lay outside the gene matches. The CDR3 is made up of 15 amino acids. Germline V gene lookup returns CDR1 MNHNS and CDR2 SASEGT. The CDR3 sequence is CASSEGLAVIYEQYF. CDR3 bases: TGTGCCAGCAGTGAGGGACTAGCGGTTATCTACGAGCAGTACTTC.

V and J are TRBV9 and TRBJ2-2; TRBD1 might be the D (6 bases). CDR3 length: 14 residues. With 4 bases removed from V and 5 bases from J, the gap between germline ends came to 12 bases. The germline V gene has CDR1 SGDLS and CDR2 YYNGEE. CDR3 in DNA: TGTGCCAGCAGCAACTGGGACACAACCGGGGAGCTGTTTTTT. Amino acid sequence: CASSNWDTTGELFF.

The CDR3 coding sequence is TGTGCCAGCAGCCAAGGGGAGGGACAGCCCCAGCATTTT. Translating it yields CASSQGEGQPQHF. The chain has TRBV14 and TRBJ1-5; D remains ambiguous. V lost 1 base to trimming and J lost 7 bases, with 8 bases between them. This CDR3 comprises 13 residues. Germline V gives CDR1 SGHDN, CDR2 FVKESK.

The chain carries TRBV6-1 and TRBJ1-2; D is ambiguous. There are 14 residues in the CDR3. Germline-derived CDR1 and CDR2 are MNHNS and SASEGT. V was trimmed by 5 bases and J by 0 bases, leaving 10 bases between them. This CDR3 reads CASSLQRANYGYTF. In DNA form, the CDR3 reads TGTGCCAGCAGTTTACAGAGAGCTAACTATGGCTACACCTTC.

Turning to this clone: With a far larger clone one base away, a read error is the likely cause. The chain is built from TRBV7-3 and TRBJ2-2; no clear D gene. Germline CDR1 is SGHTA and CDR2 is FQGTGA. The CDR3 consists of 16 residues. CDR3 DNA: TGTGCCGGCAGCCGTTTGGCAACCACCAGCACCGGGGAGCTGTTTTTT. It is translated as CAGSRLATTSTGELFF.

The V gene is TRBV4-2, the J gene TRBJ2-7; no reliable D call. V lost 0 bases to trimming and J lost 4 bases, with 13 bases between them. CDR3 length equals 15 residues. CDR1 and CDR2 (germline): LGHNA, YNFKEQ. CDR3 coding DNA: TGTGCCAGCAGCCAAGACAGGCAGAGCCGTTACGAGCAGTACTTC. Amino acids: CASSQDRQSRYEQYF.

The V and J genes are TRBV13 and TRBJ1-6; 7 bases line up with TRBD1. Germline assignment: CDR1 PRHDT and CDR2 FYEKMQ (reference sequence). This CDR3 has 17 amino acids. V dropped 2 bases and J dropped 7; count of bases not matched to a gene: 11. The CDR3 loop reads CASSLSGQGVLNSPLHF. Here the CDR3 DNA reads TGTGCCAGCAGCTTAAGCGGGCAGGGGGTCTTAAATTCACCCCTCCACTTT. Complete variable domain (other parts from reference TRBV13 and TRBJ1-6): AAGVIQSPRHLIKEKRETATLKCYPIPRHDTVYWYQQGPGQDPQFLISFYEKMQSDKGSIPDRFSAQQFSDYHSELNMSSLELGDSALYFCASSLSGQGVLNSPLHFGNGTRLTVT.

The chain joins TRBV28 to TRBJ1-1; possible D gene TRBD1, 6 bases. Per the germline V gene, CDR1 is MDHEN and CDR2 is SYDVKM. The CDR3 consists of 17 residues. Trimming removed 5 bases from V and 1 base from J, with 20 bases in between. The CDR3 DNA sequence: TGTGCCAGCAGTGAAAATTCAGGGGCTATTAGGAACACTGAAGCTTTCTTT. Its protein product is CASSENSGAIRNTEAFF. The full variable domain, rest sourced from reference TRBV28 and TRBJ1-1, is DVKVTQSSRYLVKRTGEKVFLECVQDMDHENMFWYRQDPGLGLRLIYFSYDVKMKEKGDIPEGYSVSREKKERFSLILESASTNQTSMYLCASSENSGAIRNTEAFFGQGTRLTVV.

The gene calls are TRBV18 and TRBJ2-3; 8 bases are shared with TRBD2. Per germline, CDR1 KGHSH and CDR2 LQKENI. Trimming took 8 bases from V and 2 from J; bases not matched to a gene: 9. The CDR3 runs to 15 residues. The CDR3 protein is CASEYSGAATDTQYF. CDR3 sequence (DNA): TGTGCCAGCGAGTATAGCGGGGCCGCCACAGATACGCAGTATTTT. Variable domain in full (rest from reference TRBV18 and TRBJ2-3): NAGVMQNPRHLVRRRGQEARLRCSPMKGHSHVYWYRQLPEEGLKFMVYLQKENIIDESGMPKERFSAEFPKEGPSILRIQQVVRGDSAAYFCASEYSGAATDTQYFGPGTRLTVL.

This clone was detected only a few times. This chain connects TRBV7-2 to TRBJ2-7, with 7 positions matching TRBD1. Trimming removed 5 bases from V and 2 bases from J; junction bases left unmatched: 3. The CDR3 runs to 13 residues. Per the germline V gene, CDR1 is SGHTA and CDR2 is FQGNSA. CDR3 in amino acids: CASSKGTAYEQYF. In DNA, the CDR3 is TGTGCCAGCAGCAAAGGGACAGCCTACGAGCAGTACTTC.

This clone was seen a few times. The V gene is TRBV6-1, the J gene TRBJ2-7; TRBD1 might be the D (5 bases). V lost 10 bases, J lost 3 bases, and 16 bases lay in between. In germline, CDR1 is MNHNS, CDR2 SASEGT. The CDR3 sequence is 13 residues long. CDR3 sequence: CATLQGPSYEQYF. The CDR3 coding sequence is TGTGCCACCCTGCAGGGTCCTAGCTACGAGCAGTACTTC.

Judged by abundance, this clone is medium-sized. Additional DNA sequences in this sample encode the identical CDR3. This sequence joins TRBV7-9 and TRBJ1-5; D is undetermined. The CDR3 totals 13 residues. CDR1 is SEHNR, CDR2 FQNEAQ, per germline (reference sequence). The V end lost 1 base, the J end lost 5 bases, and 6 bases lay between the germline ends. The CDR3: CASSLDEDQPQHF. CDR3 nucleotide sequence: TGTGCCAGCAGCTTAGATGAGGATCAGCCCCAGCATTTT.

The genes are TRBV6-1 and TRBJ1-1; TRBD1 might be the D (5 bases). The V and J ends lost 4 bases and 1 base respectively, with 16 bases between them. Per germline, CDR1 MNHNS and CDR2 SASEGT. The CDR3 is made up of 16 amino acids. The CDR3 is CASSGGQGSPNTEAFF. The CDR3 bases are TGTGCCAGCAGTGGAGGCCAGGGCAGCCCGAACACTGAAGCTTTCTTT.

This chain connects TRBV2 to TRBJ1-4, with TRBD1 as a possible D gene (5 bases). The germline gives CDR1 SNHLY, CDR2 FYNNEI. The V end was cut by 7 bases, the J end by 8 bases, with 11 bases between. The CDR3 totals 12 residues. The CDR3 spells CASIDRSEKLFF. CDR3 sequence (DNA): TGTGCCAGCATCGACAGAAGCGAAAAACTGTTTTTT.

This clone was detected a few times. This sequence joins TRBV7-3 and TRBJ1-1, with 9 bases matching TRBD1. There are 15 residues in the CDR3. Germline CDR1 SGHTA, CDR2 FQGTGA. With V trimmed by 5 bases and J by 6 bases, 10 bases remained unmatched. CDR3 residues: CASSPWTGDIAEAFF. The DNA of the CDR3 is TGTGCCAGCAGCCCCTGGACAGGGGATATTGCTGAAGCTTTCTTT.

This clone turned up a few times. The chain uses TRBV9 and TRBJ2-3; D might be TRBD2 (7 bases). V dropped 0 bases and J dropped 4 bases, with 15 bases sitting between them. In germline, CDR1 is SGDLS, CDR2 YYNGEE. This CDR3 region has 16 residues. The CDR3 DNA reads as TGTGCCAGCAGCGTAGTAGGGGGGGAGTCGGCAGATACGCAGTATTTT. Protein: CASSVVGGESADTQYF.